The sequence of this T cell receptor beta chain was determined in a study of Ad26.COV2.S vaccination and SARS-CoV-2 variants. Study conclusions and caveats: People who got the vaccine had more spike-specific TCR breadth than people who got placebo. The study found similar non-spike TCR breadth in vaccine and placebo recipients. Assessments of TCR breadth and depth may have underestimated the total T cell responses.

Clones were sequenced by immunoSEQ multiplex PCR, and TCRdb holds only the in-frame ones, with some missing. This sample has approximately 97,000 clones, with around 80% found just once. Comment on this clone: The target antigen is unknown.

CDR1 SEHNR and CDR2 FQNEAQ come from the germline V gene (reference sequence). The CDR3 is made up of 12 amino acids. The V end was cut by 1 base, the J end by 7 bases, with 2 bases between. This receptor was taken from a human donor who had recovered from COVID-19. The V gene is TRBV7-9, the J gene TRBJ1-6; D ambiguous. This specimen consisted of peripheral blood, obtained after recovery from COVID-19. The CDR3 DNA reads as TGTGCCAGCAGCTTAGGCAATTCACCCCTCCACTTT. Its protein product is CASSLGNSPLHF.